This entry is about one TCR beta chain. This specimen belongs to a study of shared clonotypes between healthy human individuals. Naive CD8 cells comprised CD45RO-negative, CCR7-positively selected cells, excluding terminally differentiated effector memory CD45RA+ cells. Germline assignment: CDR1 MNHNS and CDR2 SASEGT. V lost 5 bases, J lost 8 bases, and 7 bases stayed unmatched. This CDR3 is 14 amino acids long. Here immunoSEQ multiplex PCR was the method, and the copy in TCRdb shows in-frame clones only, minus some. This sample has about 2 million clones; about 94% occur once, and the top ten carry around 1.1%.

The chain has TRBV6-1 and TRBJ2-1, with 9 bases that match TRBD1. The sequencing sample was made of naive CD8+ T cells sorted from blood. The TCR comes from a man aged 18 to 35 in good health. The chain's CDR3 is CASSLGQGRDEQFF. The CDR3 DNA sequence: TGTGCCAGCAGTCTGGGACAGGGACGGGATGAGCAGTTCTTC.